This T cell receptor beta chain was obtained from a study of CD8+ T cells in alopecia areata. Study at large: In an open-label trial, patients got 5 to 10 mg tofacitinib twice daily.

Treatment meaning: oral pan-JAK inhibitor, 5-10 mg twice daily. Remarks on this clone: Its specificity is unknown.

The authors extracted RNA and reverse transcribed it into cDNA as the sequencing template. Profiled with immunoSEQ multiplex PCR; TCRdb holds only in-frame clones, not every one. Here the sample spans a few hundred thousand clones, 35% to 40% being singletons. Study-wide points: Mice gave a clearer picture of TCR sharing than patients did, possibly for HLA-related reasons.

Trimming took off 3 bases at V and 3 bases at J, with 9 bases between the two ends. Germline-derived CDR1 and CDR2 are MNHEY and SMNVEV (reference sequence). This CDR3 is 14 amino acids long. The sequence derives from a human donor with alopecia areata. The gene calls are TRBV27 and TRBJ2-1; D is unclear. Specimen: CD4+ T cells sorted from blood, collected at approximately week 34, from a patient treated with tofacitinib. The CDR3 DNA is TGTGCCAGCAGTTTTTGGTCGAGCTACAATGAGCAGTTCTTC. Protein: CASSFWSSYNEQFF.